These 10 T cell receptor beta chains originate from one sample sequenced in a study of glioma-infiltrating T cells. Amplification of TCR alpha and beta CDR3 regions from RNA used iRepertoire nested multiplex PCR. TCRdb recomputed calls from the multiplex PCR reads with MiXCR, one row per CDR3 protein. Of some 130,000 distinct CDR3 sequences listed, around 25% are singletons. Sequenced sample: glioma tissue, nonneoplastic brain tissue, or PBMCs (not recorded which). Source of these receptors: a human donor with low-grade glioma or glioblastoma, undergoing nonglioma brain surgery, or in good health (not recorded which).

This chain links TRBV6-5 with TRBJ1-1; D is possibly TRBD1 (6 bases). CDR3 length: 16 amino acids. Trimming removed 7 bases at V and 0 bases at J, with 18 bases between. Looked up from germline, CDR1 is MNHEY and CDR2 is SVGAGI. CDR3 DNA sequence: TGTGCCAGCATGGGGGGCCCCCAGGGGATGAACACTGAAGCTTTCTTT. This codes for CASMGGPQGMNTEAFF.

This chain links TRBV4-3 with TRBJ2-3; 7 nucleotides agree with TRBD2. The CDR3 has 16 amino acids. Germline-derived CDR1 and CDR2 are LGHNA and YSLEER. The trim removed 0 bases at V and 1 base at J, leaving 4 bases unmatched. CDR3 nucleotide sequence: TGCGCCAGCAGCCAAGAAGCGGGACCAGGCACAGATACGCAGTATTTT. Protein: CASSQEAGPGTDTQYF.

V and J are TRBV11-2 and TRBJ1-6; D is undetermined. The CDR3 loop spans 14 amino acids. V lost 3 bases and J 5 bases, leaving 8 bases between the germline ends. Germline V lookup: CDR1 SGHAT, CDR2 FQNNGV. CDR3 sequence: CASSFGWNNSPLHF. As DNA, the CDR3 is TGTGCCAGCAGCTTTGGTTGGAATAATTCACCCCTCCACTTT.

The CDR3 reads CASSQLYEQFF. The CDR3 DNA reads as TGTGCCAGCAGCCAACTCTATGAGCAGTTCTTC. This chain links TRBV3-1 with TRBJ2-1; D unclear. This CDR3 region has 11 residues. CDR1 is LGHDT and CDR2 is YNNKEL in the germline V gene (reference sequence). The V and J ends lost 2 bases and 8 bases respectively, with 4 bases between them.

The chain couples TRBV14 to TRBJ1-2, with D uncertain. Germline V lookup: CDR1 SGHDN, CDR2 FVKESK. V lost 4 bases and J lost 5, with 5 bases in between. The CDR3 covers 11 residues. The CDR3 DNA reads TGTGCCAGCAGCCCCGGGTATGGCTACACCTTC. This sequence encodes CASSPGYGYTF.

This chain connects TRBV18 to TRBJ1-3; D is perhaps TRBD1 (5 bases). V lost 2 bases and J 4 bases, leaving 21 bases between the germline ends. The CDR3 sequence is 18 residues long. CDR1 and CDR2 from the germline V gene are KGHSH and LQKENI. The DNA for the CDR3 is TGTGCCAGCTCACCATGGGGCGACACCCTTATCCCCGGAAACACCATATATTTT. Translation: CASSPWGDTLIPGNTIYF.

This clonotype occurred once. The junction shows a germline mismatch at one end, possibly a read error. The rearrangement joins TRBV4-2 to TRBJ2-1; 9 positions match TRBD1. Germline CDR1 and CDR2: LGHNA and YNFKEQ. CDR3 length: 13 residues. The CDR3 sequence: CASSPSSGTGSLF. The CDR3 DNA is TGTGCCAGCAGCCCTTCGAGTGGGACAGGGAGTCTCTTC.

With regard to this clonotype: Since a much larger clone is just one base distant, this may be a read error. V usage is TRBV28 and J usage is TRBJ2-5; 8 bases map to TRBD2. The J segment lost 5 bases and the V segment lost 7 bases, leaving 15 bases of the junction unmatched. The CDR3 has 16 residues. Germline assignment: CDR1 MDHEN and CDR2 SYDVKM. The CDR3 is CASTSPGGTKGETQYF. The CDR3 bases are TGTGCCAGCACCTCCCCGGGGGGGACTAAAGGGGAGACCCAGTACTTC.

This clonotype was found a few times. The chain carries TRBV28 and TRBJ1-5; TRBD1 aligns across 7 bases. This CDR3 has 15 amino acids. V shed 6 bases and J 6 bases; nucleotides not matched to a gene: 11. CDR1 is MDHEN, CDR2 SYDVKM, per germline. The DNA of the CDR3 is TGTGCCAGCAGCTTAGCAGGGGGGGGACGTCAGCCCCAGCATTTT. Translated, it gives CASSLAGGGRQPQHF.

This clonotype rates as medium-sized (0.01 to 0.1%). The rearrangement uses TRBV6-1 and TRBJ2-7, with D perhaps matching TRBD2 (5 bases). Trimming removed 6 bases from V and 2 bases from J, with 14 bases in between. Germline lookup yields CDR1 MNHNS and CDR2 SASEGT. This CDR3 contains 14 residues. DNA for the CDR3: TGTGCCAGCAGCTCAGGACTTGCCACCTACGAGCAGTACGTC. It is translated as CASSSGLATYEQYV.